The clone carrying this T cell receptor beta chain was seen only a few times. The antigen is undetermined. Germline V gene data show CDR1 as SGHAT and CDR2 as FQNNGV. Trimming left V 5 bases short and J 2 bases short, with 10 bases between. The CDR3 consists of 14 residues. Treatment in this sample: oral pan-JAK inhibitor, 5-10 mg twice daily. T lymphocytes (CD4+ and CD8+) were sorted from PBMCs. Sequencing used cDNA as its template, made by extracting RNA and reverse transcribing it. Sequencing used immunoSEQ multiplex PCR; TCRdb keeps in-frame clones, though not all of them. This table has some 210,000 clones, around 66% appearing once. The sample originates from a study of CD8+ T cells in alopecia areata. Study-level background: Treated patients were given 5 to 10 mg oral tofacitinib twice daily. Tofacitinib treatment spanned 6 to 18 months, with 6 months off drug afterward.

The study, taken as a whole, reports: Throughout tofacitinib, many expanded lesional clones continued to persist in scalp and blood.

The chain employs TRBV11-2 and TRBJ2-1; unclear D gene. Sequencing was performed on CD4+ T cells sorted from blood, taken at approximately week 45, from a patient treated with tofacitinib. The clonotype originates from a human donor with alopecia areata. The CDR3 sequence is CASSEKTPYNEQFF. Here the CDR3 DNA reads TGTGCCAGCAGCGAAAAGACACCCTACAATGAGCAGTTCTTC.